A selection of T cell receptor beta chains follows, all from one sample in a study of cytomegalovirus exposure and HLA in healthy donors. Assay used: immunoSEQ multiplex PCR; TCRdb lists only in-frame clones, some missing. Among approximately 160,000 clones listed, 80% were seen once. Material: PBMCs. The receptors derive from a woman aged 50 to 65 in good health and CMV-seropositive. Each CDR3 is given with its conserved first and last residue. Fields, in order: D gene, V gene, clone size, J gene, CDR3 protein, CDR3 DNA. D genes are given only for firm matches. Clone size is given for some rows only: seen once, a few or many times, or a class if the clone is expanded.

-,TRBV28,-,TRBJ2-7,CASSLSSTYEQYF,TGTGCCAGCAGTTTATCCTCGACATACGAGCAGTACTTC
TRBD1,TRBV19,-,TRBJ1-4,CASSSSRDRINEKLFF,TGTGCCAGTAGCAGCAGCCGGGACAGGATAAATGAAAAACTGTTTTTT
-,TRBV28,once,TRBJ2-5,CASIRAGIQETQYF,TGTGCCAGCATTAGGGCAGGGATCCAAGAGACCCAGTACTTC
-,TRBV5-4,few,TRBJ1-1,CASSLGGGATTEAFF,TGTGCCAGCAGCTTGGGGGGGGGCGCGACCACTGAAGCTTTCTTT
TRBD2,TRBV7-8,-,TRBJ2-1,CASTRAAGKEGTYNEQFF,TGTGCCAGCACCCGTGCAGCGGGGAAAGAAGGGACCTACAATGAGCAGTTCTTC
TRBD1,TRBV4-2,-,TRBJ1-2,CASSQEGQAPYGYTF,TGTGCCAGCAGCCAAGAGGGACAGGCCCCTTATGGCTACACCTTC
-,TRBV9,-,TRBJ1-5,CASSLPSRARQPQHF,TGTGCCAGCAGCTTGCCGAGCAGGGCCCGTCAGCCCCAGCATTTT
TRBD1,TRBV6-5,-,TRBJ1-2,CASTSQGGGGYTF,TGTGCCAGCACCTCACAGGGGGGGGGTGGCTACACCTTC
-,TRBV7-2,-,TRBJ2-7,CASSSARTKKDEQYF,TGTGCCAGCAGCTCAGCAAGGACTAAAAAAGACGAGCAGTACTTC
-,TRBV5-6,-,TRBJ2-1,CASSQDTRSYNEQFF,TGTGCCAGCAGCCAGGACACAAGATCCTACAATGAGCAGTTCTTC
-,TRBV7-3,-,TRBJ2-1,CASSPRRLPGNEQFF,TGTGCCAGCAGCCCACGAAGGCTCCCGGGCAATGAGCAGTTCTTC
-,TRBV9,-,TRBJ1-1,CASSVHGENTEAFF,TGTGCCAGCAGCGTACACGGGGAGAACACTGAAGCTTTCTTT
-,TRBV27,-,TRBJ2-7,CASRSAGALEQYF,TGTGCCAGCAGGTCTGCAGGGGCCCTCGAGCAGTACTTC
-,TRBV5-1,once,TRBJ1-1,CASRLATANTEAFF,TGCGCCAGCAGGCTTGCTACAGCGAACACTGAAGCTTTCTTT
TRBD1,TRBV30,-,TRBJ2-7,CAWSSGQPTQYF,TGTGCCTGGAGTTCGGGACAGCCCACGCAGTACTTC
-,TRBV6-5,once,TRBJ2-7,CASGYTTGEQYF,TGTGCCAGCGGGTATACAACGGGGGAGCAGTACTTC
-,TRBV11-3,-,TRBJ2-5,CASSLGGTPLETQYF,TGTGCCAGCAGCTTAGGGGGGACACCGCTTGAGACCCAGTACTTC
-,TRBV11-3,-,TRBJ1-1,CASSRGQKTEAFF,TGTGCCAGCAGCCGTGGACAGAAAACTGAAGCTTTCTTT
-,TRBV18,-,TRBJ2-1,CASSIGRINNEQFF,TGTGCCAGCTCGATAGGCAGGATTAACAATGAGCAGTTCTTC
-,TRBV4-3,-,TRBJ1-2,CASSQELLDKSNYGYTF,TGCGCCAGCAGCCAAGAGCTACTCGACAAATCTAACTATGGCTACACCTTC
TRBD2,TRBV7-2,-,TRBJ2-7,CASSLGGLAYEQYF,TGTGCCAGCAGCTTAGGGGGACTAGCGTACGAGCAGTACTTC
-,TRBV29-1,-,TRBJ1-1,CSVERMNTEAFF,TGCAGCGTTGAGAGAATGAACACTGAAGCTTTCTTT
TRBD1,TRBV7-8,-,TRBJ1-2,CASSRRGQGSRGYTF,TGTGCCAGCAGCAGAAGAGGACAGGGAAGTAGGGGCTACACCTTC
-,TRBV5-1,-,TRBJ1-1,CASSSGDRNTEAFF,TGCGCCAGCAGTTCCGGGGATAGGAACACTGAAGCTTTCTTT
-,TRBV10-1,-,TRBJ1-3,CASSPPQGPLGNTIYF,TGCGCCAGCAGTCCCCCGCAGGGGCCGCTGGGAAACACCATATATTTT
TRBD2,TRBV7-2,few,TRBJ2-7,CASRPLLAGVMYEQYF,TGTGCCAGCAGACCTCTACTAGCGGGAGTAATGTACGAGCAGTACTTC
-,TRBV5-5,once,TRBJ2-2,CASSFLRDGELFF,TGTGCCAGCAGCTTCCTCAGGGACGGGGAGCTGTTTTTT
-,TRBV6-1,few,TRBJ1-2,CASSEAPGDYGYTF,TGTGCCAGCAGTGAAGCGCCGGGGGATTATGGCTACACCTTC
TRBD2,TRBV2,-,TRBJ2-7,CASNLAGIYEQYF,TGTGCCAGCAATCTAGCGGGAATCTACGAGCAGTACTTC
TRBD1,TRBV19,-,TRBJ2-7,CASSGTGVYPYEQYF,TGTGCCAGTAGCGGGACAGGGGTCTACCCCTACGAGCAGTACTTC
TRBD2,TRBV19,few,TRBJ2-1,CASSSNIAGAGEQFF,TGTGCCAGTAGTTCGAACATTGCGGGAGCGGGTGAGCAGTTCTTC
-,TRBV7-2,-,TRBJ1-1,CASSLAGLGGTEAFF,TGTGCCAGCAGCTTAGCGGGGCTCGGGGGCACTGAAGCTTTCTTT
-,TRBV29-1,once,TRBJ2-1,CSVESGYEQFF,TGCAGCGTGGAAAGCGGGTATGAGCAGTTCTTC
TRBD1,TRBV4-3,-,TRBJ1-6,CASSYHRDRDRVSSYNSPLHF,TGCGCCAGCAGCTACCACCGGGACAGGGACCGGGTAAGCTCCTATAATTCACCCCTCCACTTT
-,TRBV19,once,TRBJ1-1,CASSTPSGLTEAFF,TGTGCCAGTAGTACCCCGAGTGGGCTCACTGAAGCTTTCTTT
TRBD2,TRBV5-4,-,TRBJ2-5,CASSFRLAGVETQYF,TGTGCCAGCAGCTTCCGACTAGCGGGGGTAGAGACCCAGTACTTC
TRBD1,TRBV30,-,TRBJ1-5,CAWSVRGTALYQPQHF,TGTGCCTGGAGTGTACGAGGGACAGCACTTTATCAGCCCCAGCATTTT
-,TRBV7-2,-,TRBJ2-7,CASSVEGGYEQYF,TGTGCCAGCAGTGTGGAAGGAGGGTACGAGCAGTACTTC
-,TRBV7-3,few,TRBJ2-3,CASTPREQYF,TGTGCCAGCACCCCTCGGGAGCAGTATTTT
TRBD1,TRBV27,many,TRBJ1-5,CASSGRATGEHF,TGTGCCAGCTCCGGCAGGGCGACAGGGGAGCATTTT
-,TRBV2,-,TRBJ1-1,CASSWDITEAFF,TGTGCCAGCAGTTGGGACATCACTGAAGCTTTCTTT
-,TRBV5-1,-,TRBJ1-1,CASSLWGGETEAFF,TGCGCCAGCAGCTTGTGGGGCGGGGAAACTGAAGCTTTCTTT
-,TRBV7-8,-,TRBJ2-2,CASTSTRSLNTGELFF,TGTGCCAGCACGTCAACGCGTAGCCTTAACACCGGGGAGCTGTTTTTT
-,TRBV18,-,TRBJ1-6,CASSPQVLRDSPLHF,TGTGCCAGCTCACCACAGGTCCTTCGGGATTCACCCCTCCACTTT
TRBD1,TRBV9,-,TRBJ2-3,CASSSKTGTMADTQYF,TGTGCCAGCAGCTCCAAGACAGGGACGATGGCAGATACGCAGTATTTT
TRBD1,TRBV10-1,once,TRBJ2-7,CASSPSPGQTYEQYF,TGCGCCAGCAGTCCATCCCCGGGACAGACCTACGAGCAGTACTTC
TRBD1,TRBV28,-,TRBJ1-2,CASSSPGTGVGYTF,TGTGCCAGCAGTTCCCCCGGGACAGGGGTCGGCTACACCTTC
-,TRBV25-1,-,TRBJ2-7,CASSEYPSYEQYF,TGTGCCAGCAGTGAATACCCCAGCTACGAGCAGTACTTC
-,TRBV18,-,TRBJ2-1,CASSPVSANEQFF,TGTGCCAGCTCACCGGTCTCCGCGAATGAGCAGTTCTTC
-,TRBV7-9,-,TRBJ1-4,CASSLTRGTVSNEKLFF,TGTGCCAGCAGCTTAACCAGGGGTACGGTATCTAATGAAAAACTGTTTTTT
-,TRBV4-2,-,TRBJ2-7,CASSQELAVNYEQYF,TGTGCCAGCAGCCAGGAATTAGCGGTAAACTACGAGCAGTACTTC